The 3 T cell receptor beta chains in this list originate from one sample, sequenced in a study of shared clonotypes between healthy human individuals. The protocol was immunoSEQ multiplex PCR, while the TCRdb copy is restricted to in-frame clones and leaves out a portion. The data contain some 800,000 clones, 80% to 95% of them singletons. The naive CD8 population came from CD45RO-negative cells selected for CCR7, without terminally differentiated effector memory CD45RA+ cells. Sequencing was carried out using naive CD8+ T cells sorted from blood. These receptors all come from a young man in good health.

The genes are TRBV7-9 and TRBJ2-3, with D perhaps matching TRBD1 or TRBD2 (6 bases each). The V and J ends lost 0 bases and 3 bases respectively, with 16 bases between them. The CDR3 runs to 17 residues. In germline, CDR1 is SEHNR, CDR2 FQNEAQ (reference sequence). CDR3 sequence: CASSLARDGQLTDTQYF. For the CDR3, the DNA is TGTGCCAGCAGCTTAGCGCGGGATGGACAGTTGACAGATACGCAGTATTTT.

This clone was detected many times. The chain has TRBV27 and TRBJ1-1; 8 nucleotides line up with TRBD1. The ends lost 5 bases at V and 11 bases at J; junction bases unmatched: 7. The V gene's germline CDR1 is MNHEY and CDR2 SMNVEV (reference sequence). This CDR3 has 12 amino acids. CDR3 sequence (DNA): TGTGCCAGCAGTGCCGTGACAGGGGTTGCTTTCTTT. It encodes CASSAVTGVAFF.

This chain links TRBV7-8 with TRBJ2-7; 7 bases map to TRBD1. This CDR3 is 13 amino acids long. CDR1 and CDR2 from the germline V gene are SGHVS and FQNEAQ. V shed 1 base and J 7 bases; nucleotides not matched to a gene: 4. This chain's CDR3 is CASSLDPGGEQYF. The CDR3 bases are TGTGCCAGCAGCTTAGATCCAGGGGGTGAGCAGTACTTC.